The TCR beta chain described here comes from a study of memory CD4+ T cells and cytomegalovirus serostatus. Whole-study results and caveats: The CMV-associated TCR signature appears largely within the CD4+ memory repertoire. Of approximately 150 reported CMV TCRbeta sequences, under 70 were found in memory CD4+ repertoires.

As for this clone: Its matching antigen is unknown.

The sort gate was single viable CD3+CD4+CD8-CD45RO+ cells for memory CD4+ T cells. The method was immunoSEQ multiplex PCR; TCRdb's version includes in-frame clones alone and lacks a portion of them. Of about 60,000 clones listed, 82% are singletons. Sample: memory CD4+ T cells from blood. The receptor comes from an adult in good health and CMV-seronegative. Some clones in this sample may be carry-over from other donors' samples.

In nucleotides, the CDR3 is TGTGCCAGCAGCGTAGGAACGGGAGTCGGGGAGACCCAGTACTTC. It codes for CASSVGTGVGETQYF. The chain joins TRBV7-3 to TRBJ2-5; possible D gene TRBD2, 6 bases. This CDR3 has 15 residues. V lost 5 bases and J lost 5, with 18 bases in between. The germline CDR1 and CDR2 sequences are SGHTA and FQGTGA.